The 32 T cell receptor beta chains below were found in one sample sequenced in a study of OX40 agonist ivuxolimab in advanced cancers. The protocol was immunoSEQ multiplex PCR, while the TCRdb copy is restricted to in-frame clones and leaves out a portion. Among tens of thousands of clones listed, 88% were seen once. Sample: CD4+ or CD8+ T cells sorted from blood, taken in a trial of the OX40 agonist ivuxolimab. All receptors derive from an adult with an advanced solid tumor such as melanoma, head and neck, liver or kidney cancer.

The V call is TRBV6-1, the J call TRBJ2-1, with D perhaps TRBD2 (6 bases). The CDR3 is made up of 13 amino acids. V shed 5 bases and J shed 4 bases, with 9 bases lying between them. Germline CDR1 is MNHNS and CDR2 is SASEGT. The CDR3 DNA follows: TGTGCCAGCAGTCTGGGACTGTACAATGAGCAGTTCTTC. The encoded protein is CASSLGLYNEQFF.

The CDR3 here is CASSGGGNPVGDIQYF. CDR3 nucleotides: TGCGCCAGCAGCGGGGGAGGGAACCCCGTTGGAGACATTCAGTACTTC. The rearrangement links TRBV5-1 to TRBJ2-4, with TRBD2 matching over 7 bases. Germline V lookup: CDR1 SGHRS, CDR2 YFSETQ. V lost 4 bases and J lost 8; bases outside the gene matches: 15. The CDR3 contains 16 residues. Looking up the rest from reference TRBV5-1 and TRBJ2-4 gives the full variable domain: KAGVTQTPRYLIKTRGQQVTLSCSPISGHRSVSWYQQTPGQGLQFLFEYFSETQRNKGNFPGRFSGRQFSNSRSEMNVSTLELGDSALYLCASSGGGNPVGDIQYFGAGTRLSVL.

V gene TRBV5-5 combines with J gene TRBJ1-2, with a possible D match to TRBD1 (6 bases). This CDR3 is 16 amino acids long. CDR1 SGHKS and CDR2 YYEKEE come from the germline V gene (reference sequence). The V gene lost 4 bases and the J gene lost 2 bases, with 18 bases spanning the gap. The CDR3 coding sequence is TGTGCCAGCAGCCACCCGGGGGTGGGACAAAACTATGGCTACACCTTC. Protein: CASSHPGVGQNYGYTF.

This chain connects TRBV2 to TRBJ2-7, with a weak D call TRBD2 (6 bases). The germline V gene has CDR1 SNHLY and CDR2 FYNNEI. This CDR3 has 13 residues. The V and J ends lost 3 bases and 2 bases respectively, with 8 bases between them. The DNA for the CDR3 is TGTGCCAGCAGTGACCTAGCGACCTACGAGCAGTACTTC. This encodes CASSDLATYEQYF.

The CDR3 reads CASSPGTFSSYNEQFF. Here the CDR3 DNA reads TGCGCCAGCAGCCCCGGGACGTTTAGCTCCTACAATGAGCAGTTCTTC. The chain recombines TRBV4-1 with TRBJ2-1; TRBD1 or TRBD2 may be the D gene (5 bases each). The V gene's germline CDR1 is MGHRA and CDR2 YSYEKL. The CDR3 has 16 amino acids. V shed 4 bases and J shed 0 bases, with 13 bases lying between them.

The chain employs TRBV11-2 and TRBJ1-2, with D unresolved. Germline values: CDR1 SGHAT, CDR2 FQNNGV. The CDR3 loop spans 12 amino acids. Trimming removed 5 bases at V and 5 bases at J, with 9 bases between. This CDR3 is CASSREGYGYTF. The CDR3 coding sequence is TGTGCCAGCAGCAGAGAAGGATATGGCTACACCTTC.

The chain uses TRBV28 and TRBJ2-7, with 12 bases matching TRBD2. Per germline, CDR1 MDHEN and CDR2 SYDVKM. The V gene end was trimmed by 7 bases and the J gene end by 7 bases; junction bases not matched to a gene: 5. The CDR3 has 13 residues. The CDR3 loop is CASNPGTSGEQYF. CDR3 coding DNA: TGTGCCAGCAACCCAGGGACTAGCGGGGAGCAGTACTTC. The full variable domain, completed using reference TRBV28 and TRBJ2-7, is DVKVTQSSRYLVKRTGEKVFLECVQDMDHENMFWYRQDPGLGLRLIYFSYDVKMKEKGDIPEGYSVSREKKERFSLILESASTNQTSMYLCASNPGTSGEQYFGPGTRLTVT.

In this sample, this clone turned up once. V and J are TRBV6-1 and TRBJ1-5; weak D call: TRBD1 (5 bases). The germline CDR1 and CDR2 sequences are MNHNS and SASEGT. The V end lost 3 bases, the J end lost 9 bases, and 15 bases lay between the germline ends. The CDR3 is made up of 14 amino acids. DNA of the CDR3: TGTGCCAGCAGTGATACCATGCAGAGGGGGCCCCAGCATTTT. This codes for CASSDTMQRGPQHF.

This chain connects TRBV5-6 to TRBJ1-2; TRBD1 matches at 8 bases. The CDR3 length is 13 residues. The germline gives CDR1 SGHDT, CDR2 YYEEEE. Trimming removed 0 bases from V and 10 bases from J; junction bases left unmatched: 5. The CDR3 coding sequence is TGTGCCAGCAGCTTGGGTGGACAGGGCTCCTACACCTTC. This encodes CASSLGGQGSYTF.

CDR3 region: CASRQAGTSGMETQYF. DNA for the CDR3: TGTGCCAGCAGGCAAGCCGGGACTAGCGGGATGGAGACCCAGTACTTC. The chain is built from TRBV28 and TRBJ2-5; TRBD2 matches 13 bases. Germline values: CDR1 MDHEN, CDR2 SYDVKM. CDR3 length equals 16 residues. V shed 6 bases and J 5 bases; nucleotides not matched to a gene: 9.

Only one count was recorded for this clone. This chain uses TRBV4-2 with TRBJ2-5; D unclear. This CDR3 is built from 13 residues. Between the trimmed V and J ends, which lost 0 bases and 5 bases, there was a span of 7 bases. Germline assignment: CDR1 LGHNA and CDR2 YNFKEQ. In nucleotides, the CDR3 is TGTGCCAGCAGCCAAGAGATAACGGAGACCCAGTACTTC. It is translated as CASSQEITETQYF.

This clone was observed once. The chain joins TRBV6-9 to TRBJ1-4; 9 bases fit TRBD1. Germline V CDR1 and CDR2: MNHGY, SVAAGI. The trim removed 5 bases at V and 8 bases at J, leaving 9 bases unmatched. This CDR3 has 15 amino acids. CDR3 in DNA: TGTGCCAGCAGTGTAACCGGGACAGGGAAAGAAAAACTGTTTTTT. This gives the protein CASSVTGTGKEKLFF.

The chain joins TRBV11-2 to TRBJ2-3; no clear D gene. CDR1 is SGHAT and CDR2 is FQNNGV in the germline V gene. Trimming shortened V by 2 bases and J by 0 bases, and 9 bases separated the two germline ends. The CDR3 contains 15 residues. The CDR3 loop is CASSLSHGSTDTQYF. The CDR3 nucleotides read TGTGCCAGCAGCTTATCGCACGGAAGCACAGATACGCAGTATTTT.

V is TRBV5-1 and J is TRBJ2-3; 7 nucleotides align to TRBD2. V was clipped by 1 base and J by 0 bases; unmatched bases: 5. Germline assignment: CDR1 SGHRS and CDR2 YFSETQ. The CDR3 contains 16 residues. CDR3 sequence: CASSLIPSGSTDTQYF. In nucleotides, the CDR3 is TGCGCCAGCAGCTTGATTCCTAGCGGAAGCACAGATACGCAGTATTTT.

V is TRBV7-9 and J is TRBJ2-7, with 9 bases identical to TRBD2. This CDR3 has 16 residues. CDR1 and CDR2 from the germline V gene are SEHNR and FQNEAQ (reference sequence). Trimming at V came to 1 base and at J to 4 bases, leaving 8 bases not matched to a gene. The DNA of the CDR3 is TGTGCCAGCAGCTTAGGGGCTAGCGGGGCCCCATACGAGCAGTACTTC. Translating it yields CASSLGASGAPYEQYF.

This clone was counted once. The chain carries TRBV2 and TRBJ1-1; D possibly corresponds to TRBD1 (5 bases). Between the trimmed V and J ends, which lost 6 bases and 0 bases, there was a span of 8 bases. Germline V CDR1 and CDR2: SNHLY, FYNNEI. The CDR3 loop spans 13 amino acids. The CDR3 bases are TGTGCCAGCAGATTACAGGTGAACACTGAAGCTTTCTTT. Its protein product is CASRLQVNTEAFF.

The J gene is TRBJ1-1, the V gene TRBV27; D gene uncertain. This CDR3 has 13 residues. The V end was cut by 3 bases, the J end by 1 base, with 6 bases between. Per the germline V gene, CDR1 is MNHEY and CDR2 is SMNVEV (reference sequence). For the CDR3, the DNA is TGTGCCAGCAGTTTTGAGGGGAACACTGAAGCTTTCTTT. Translation gives CASSFEGNTEAFF.

The chain has TRBV9 and TRBJ2-3; the D gene is possibly TRBD1 (5 bases). This CDR3 spans 16 amino acids. Germline CDR1 and CDR2: SGDLS and YYNGEE. The V gene lost 4 bases and the J gene lost 2 bases, with 17 bases spanning the gap. CDR3: CASSLAAGQLTDTQYF. The CDR3 DNA reads as TGTGCCAGCAGCCTGGCGGCAGGACAACTCACAGATACGCAGTATTTT.

This chain links TRBV19 with TRBJ1-2, with D unresolved. Trimming pared 4 bases from V and 3 bases from J, leaving 18 bases between. Germline CDR1 reads LNHDA; CDR2 reads SQIVND (reference sequence). The CDR3 consists of 16 residues. The CDR3 DNA reads TGTGCCAGTAGTACTCCGCGGACTTTACTCTACTATGGCTACACCTTC. This encodes CASSTPRTLLYYGYTF.

This clone was seen only once. The chain links TRBV9 to TRBJ2-5; D is unresolved. From germline, CDR1 is SGDLS and CDR2 YYNGEE. Trimming left V 0 bases short and J 1 base short, with 7 bases between. This CDR3 spans 14 amino acids. CDR3 nucleotides: TGTGCCAGCAGCGTAGGGTCCCTCCAAGAGACCCAGTACTTC. Translation: CASSVGSLQETQYF.

The rearrangement uses TRBV5-1 and TRBJ2-1; 8 nucleotides agree with TRBD2. The trim removed 1 base at V and 4 bases at J, leaving 4 bases unmatched. CDR1 is SGHRS, CDR2 YFSETQ, per germline. This CDR3 spans 15 amino acids. This CDR3 is CASSLTSGYYNEQFF. In DNA, the CDR3 is TGCGCCAGCAGCTTGACTAGCGGATATTACAATGAGCAGTTCTTC.

To note about this clone: Other DNA sequences within the sample encode an identical CDR3. This sequence joins TRBV6-5 and TRBJ2-7, with 7 bases fitting TRBD2. CDR1 is MNHEY, CDR2 SVGAGI, per germline. J gave up 6 bases and V 8 bases, and 13 bases lay outside the gene matches. This CDR3 spans 14 amino acids. The CDR3 DNA reads TGTGCCAGCCAGGTGCGGGGAGGGCTAGGCGAGCAGTACTTC. Translating gives CASQVRGGLGEQYF.

This chain connects TRBV5-6 to TRBJ2-3; D remains ambiguous. This CDR3 comprises 13 residues. From germline, CDR1 is SGHDT and CDR2 YYEEEE. Trimming took off 1 base at V and 2 bases at J, with 5 bases between the two ends. CDR3 in DNA: TGTGCCAGCAGCTTGTATCCCACAGATACGCAGTATTTT. As protein: CASSLYPTDTQYF.

The chain links TRBV5-1 to TRBJ2-5; D ambiguous. V was cut by 0 bases and J by 3 bases, with 9 bases left in between. This CDR3 comprises 14 residues. Germline lookup yields CDR1 SGHRS and CDR2 YFSETQ. CDR3 protein: CASSLAQSEETQYF. The CDR3 DNA is TGCGCCAGCAGCTTGGCCCAGTCTGAAGAGACCCAGTACTTC.

In its sample, this clone was seen once. The chain combines TRBV28 with TRBJ2-2, with 12 bases fitting TRBD2. CDR1 and CDR2 (germline): MDHEN, SYDVKM. The ends lost 5 bases at V and 9 bases at J; junction bases unmatched: 10. The CDR3 runs 16 residues. The CDR3 sequence: CASSGKTSGRGRELFF. The CDR3, as DNA: TGTGCCAGCAGTGGGAAGACTAGCGGGAGAGGAAGGGAGCTGTTTTTT. The full variable domain, rest sourced from reference TRBV28 and TRBJ2-2, is DVKVTQSSRYLVKRTGEKVFLECVQDMDHENMFWYRQDPGLGLRLIYFSYDVKMKEKGDIPEGYSVSREKKERFSLILESASTNQTSMYLCASSGKTSGRGRELFFGEGSRLTVL.

The genes are TRBV6-1 and TRBJ2-5; possible D gene TRBD1, 6 bases. The CDR3 runs to 15 residues. The ends were cut back, 4 bases at V and 2 bases at J, with 14 bases in the middle. Germline values: CDR1 MNHNS, CDR2 SASEGT. The CDR3 protein is CASSGPAGDQETQYF. DNA for the CDR3: TGTGCCAGCAGTGGCCCCGCAGGGGATCAAGAGACCCAGTACTTC.

This clone was recorded only once. The V call is TRBV7-8, the J call TRBJ1-2, with D perhaps matching TRBD1 (6 bases). Trimming left V 0 bases short and J 2 bases short, with 13 bases between. This CDR3 has 16 amino acids. The V gene's germline CDR1 is SGHVS and CDR2 FQNEAQ. CDR3 region: CASSLAGAGENYGYTF. CDR3 nucleotide sequence: TGTGCCAGCAGCTTAGCCGGTGCAGGGGAGAACTATGGCTACACCTTC.

The chain couples TRBV5-1 to TRBJ2-7, with 9 bases lining up with TRBD1. In germline, CDR1 is SGHRS, CDR2 YFSETQ. Trimming cost V 4 bases and J 0 bases; bases outside gene matches: 5. The CDR3 contains 15 residues. For the CDR3, the DNA is TGCGCCAGCAGCCGACAGGGGGAAAGCTCCTACGAGCAGTACTTC. Residues: CASSRQGESSYEQYF.

This sequence joins TRBV7-6 and TRBJ2-5; 8 nucleotides match TRBD2. Germline values: CDR1 SGHVS, CDR2 FNYEAQ. The CDR3 has 16 amino acids. J lost 2 bases, V lost 2 bases, and 7 bases had no gene match. CDR3 amino acids: CASSLTSGGIQETQYF. CDR3 coding DNA: TGTGCCAGCAGCTTAACTAGCGGAGGGATTCAAGAGACCCAGTACTTC.

The rearrangement links TRBV7-9 to TRBJ1-1, with 9 nucleotides matching TRBD1. Germline lookup yields CDR1 SEHNR and CDR2 FQNEAQ (reference sequence). V trimming: 5 bases; J trimming: 5 bases; junction bases outside the gene matches: 9. The CDR3 has 15 amino acids. The CDR3 region is CASSPWDREGTEAFF. As DNA, the CDR3 is TGTGCCAGCAGCCCCTGGGACAGGGAGGGGACTGAAGCTTTCTTT. The full variable domain, its missing parts supplied by reference TRBV7-9 and TRBJ1-1, is DTGVSQNPRHKITKRGQNVTFRCDPISEHNRLYWYRQTLGQGPEFLTYFQNEAQLEKSRLLSDRFSAERPKGSFSTLEIQRTEQGDSAMYLCASSPWDREGTEAFFGQGTRLTVV.

The V gene is TRBV5-1, the J gene TRBJ2-5; maybe TRBD1 (5 bases). Germline CDR1 and CDR2: SGHRS and YFSETQ. The CDR3 covers 15 residues. V shed 4 bases and J shed 1 base, with 14 bases lying between them. CDR3 sequence: CASSPQQVSQETQYF. In nucleotides, the CDR3 is TGCGCCAGCAGCCCGCAACAGGTCTCCCAAGAGACCCAGTACTTC.

This clone occurred a few times. V usage is TRBV14 and J usage is TRBJ1-1, with D perhaps matching TRBD1 (5 bases). The V and J ends lost 0 bases and 6 bases respectively, with 8 bases between them. This CDR3 has 13 amino acids. The V gene's germline CDR1 is SGHDN and CDR2 FVKESK. The CDR3 protein is CASSQDRAAEAFF. The DNA of the CDR3 is TGTGCCAGCAGCCAAGACAGGGCCGCTGAAGCTTTCTTT.